This T cell receptor (beta chain) is drawn from a study of regulatory T cells in long-lasting Graves disease. TCR beta libraries were built with iRepertoire HTBI primers and Arm-PCR of CDR3 regions. TCRdb reanalysed the multiplex PCR reads using MiXCR and keeps one entry per CDR3 protein. The sample lists 250,000 to 300,000 distinct CDR3 sequences, roughly a fifth occurring once. This clonotype appeared many times. As to time point: persistent/refractory GD, antithyroid drugs over 5 years with positive TRAb. The TCR library was made from RNA that had been extracted from PBMCs in TRIzol. Material: peripheral blood mononuclear cells (PBMCs), obtained when the disease was refractory, from a patient treated with antithyroid drugs. The receptor comes from a female donor with Graves disease.

The CDR3 DNA reads TGTGCCAGCAGCGATACCTCTAGCGGGAGCTCCTACAATGAGCAGTTCTTC. Its protein product is CASSDTSSGSSYNEQFF. The gene calls are TRBV2 and TRBJ2-1; 10 positions match TRBD2. Germline V gene data show CDR1 as SNHLY and CDR2 as FYNNEI. This CDR3 contains 17 residues. Trimming took 6 bases from V and 0 from J; bases not matched to a gene: 8.